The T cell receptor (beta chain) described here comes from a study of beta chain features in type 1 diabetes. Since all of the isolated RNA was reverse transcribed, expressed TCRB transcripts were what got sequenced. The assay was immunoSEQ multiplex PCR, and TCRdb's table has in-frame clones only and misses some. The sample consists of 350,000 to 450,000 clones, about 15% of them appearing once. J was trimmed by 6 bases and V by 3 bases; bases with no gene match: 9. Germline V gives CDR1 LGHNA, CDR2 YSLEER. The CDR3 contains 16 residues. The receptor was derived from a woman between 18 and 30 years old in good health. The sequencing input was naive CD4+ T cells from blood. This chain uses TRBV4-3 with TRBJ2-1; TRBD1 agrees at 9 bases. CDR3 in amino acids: CASSHEGTGWGNEQFF. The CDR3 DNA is TGCGCCAGCAGCCATGAAGGGACAGGGTGGGGCAATGAGCAGTTCTTC.